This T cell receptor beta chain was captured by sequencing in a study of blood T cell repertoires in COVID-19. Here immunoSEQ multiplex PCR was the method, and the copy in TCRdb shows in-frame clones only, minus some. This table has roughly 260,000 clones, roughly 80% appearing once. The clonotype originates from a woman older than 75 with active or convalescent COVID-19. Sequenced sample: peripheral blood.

The CDR3: CASSALRQGNEKLFF. The DNA for the CDR3 is TGTGCCAGCAGTGCATTGAGACAGGGTAATGAAAAACTGTTTTTT. The gene calls are TRBV2 and TRBJ1-4; 7 bases match TRBD1. The CDR3 length is 15 residues. V lost 4 bases, J lost 4 bases, and 6 bases stayed unmatched. Per germline, CDR1 SNHLY and CDR2 FYNNEI.